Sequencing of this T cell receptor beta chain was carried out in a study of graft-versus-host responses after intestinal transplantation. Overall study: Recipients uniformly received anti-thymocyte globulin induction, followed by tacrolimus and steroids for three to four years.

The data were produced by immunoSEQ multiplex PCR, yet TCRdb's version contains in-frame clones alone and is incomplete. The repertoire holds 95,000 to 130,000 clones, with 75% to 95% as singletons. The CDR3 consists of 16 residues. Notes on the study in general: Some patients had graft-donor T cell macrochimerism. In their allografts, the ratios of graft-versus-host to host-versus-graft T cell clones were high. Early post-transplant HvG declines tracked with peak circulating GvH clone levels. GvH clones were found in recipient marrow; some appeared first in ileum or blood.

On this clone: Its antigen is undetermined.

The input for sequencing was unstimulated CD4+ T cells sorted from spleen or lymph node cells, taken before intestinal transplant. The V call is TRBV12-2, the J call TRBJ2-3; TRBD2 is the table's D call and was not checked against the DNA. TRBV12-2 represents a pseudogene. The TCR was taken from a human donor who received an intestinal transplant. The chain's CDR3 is CASRFTGTIVPDTQYF. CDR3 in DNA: TGTGCAAGTCGCTTTACCGGGACTATAGTTCCAGATACGCAGTATTTT.